The 31 T cell receptor beta chains below were found in one sample sequenced in a study of blood T cell repertoires in COVID-19. Sequencing was performed with immunoSEQ multiplex PCR; in TCRdb, only in-frame clones are kept and a portion is missing. Among about 47,000 clones listed, about 90% were seen once. Sample: peripheral blood. Receptors originate from a man in his sixties or seventies with active COVID-19.

As DNA, the CDR3 is TGTGCCAGCAACACCGGGGGTTACGGCTACACCTTC. This sequence encodes CASNTGGYGYTF. The rearrangement uses TRBV18 and TRBJ1-2, with a possible D match to TRBD1 (5 bases). From germline, CDR1 is KGHSH and CDR2 LQKENI. The CDR3 runs to 12 residues. V lost 8 bases to trimming and J lost 8 bases, with 15 bases between them.

The chain uses TRBV14 and TRBJ2-7, with TRBD1 matching 9 bases. Germline CDR1 is SGHDN and CDR2 is FVKESK. V trimming: 4 bases; J trimming: 2 bases; junction bases outside the gene matches: 6. This CDR3 spans 15 amino acids. CDR3 in DNA: TGTGCCAGCAGCCTCGGGACAGGGCCCACCTACGAGCAGTACTTC. Amino acids: CASSLGTGPTYEQYF.

This chain joins TRBV4-2 and TRBJ2-3, with D maybe TRBD2 (5 bases). The length of the CDR3 is 14 residues. Trimming removed 5 bases at V and 2 bases at J, with 11 bases between. Germline V CDR1 and CDR2: LGHNA, YNFKEQ. CDR3 sequence reads: CASSGGRTTDTQYF. CDR3 coding DNA: TGTGCCAGCAGCGGCGGGCGAACCACAGATACGCAGTATTTT.

The genes are TRBV6-1 and TRBJ2-5; 7 bases align to TRBD1. CDR1 and CDR2 (germline): MNHNS, SASEGT. The V segment lost 3 bases and the J segment 6 bases; nucleotides outside the gene matches: 7. The CDR3 consists of 14 residues. The CDR3 nucleotides read TGTGCCAGCAGTGAGCGGACAGGCAGCCAGACCCAGTACTTC. Translating it yields CASSERTGSQTQYF.

This clone has only one observation. The chain couples TRBV19 to TRBJ1-2, with D hard to call. The CDR3 extends over 13 amino acids. The ends were cut back, 4 bases at V and 1 base at J, with 7 bases in the middle. CDR1 is LNHDA and CDR2 is SQIVND in the germline V gene (reference sequence). The DNA of the CDR3 is TGTGCCAGTAGTAAACATCTTAACTATGGCTACACCTTC. Translation: CASSKHLNYGYTF.

The V gene is TRBV4-3, the J gene TRBJ1-5; tentatively, D is TRBD1 (5 bases). The germline V and J ends were trimmed by 0 bases and 6 bases, with 12 bases remaining between them. Per germline, CDR1 LGHNA and CDR2 YSLEER. This CDR3 comprises 15 residues. DNA of the CDR3: TGCGCCAGCAGCCAAGAGGGCGGGGGAGGTCAGCCCCAGCATTTT. Translation: CASSQEGGGGQPQHF.

The chain joins TRBV4-1 to TRBJ2-3, with 12 bases lining up with TRBD1. CDR3 length: 18 residues. CDR1 is MGHRA and CDR2 is YSYEKL in the germline V gene. Trimming removed 4 bases from V and 7 bases from J; junction bases left unmatched: 15. Written as DNA, the CDR3 is TGCGCCAGCAGCCTAGGGGGCTGGGGACAGGGGGCGCGGAATACGCAGTATTTT. Its translation: CASSLGGWGQGARNTQYF.

CDR3 DNA sequence: TGTGCCAGCGCCACGTCTAATCAGAACACTGAAGCTTTCTTT. Protein: CASATSNQNTEAFF. The rearrangement links TRBV28 to TRBJ1-1; D not resolved. Trimming left V 8 bases short and J 1 base short, with 14 bases between. The CDR3 loop spans 14 amino acids. The germline V gene encodes CDR1 MDHEN and CDR2 SYDVKM.

V usage is TRBV28 and J usage is TRBJ2-5; 14 bases agree with TRBD2. V trimming: 7 bases; J trimming: 2 bases; junction bases outside the gene matches: 9. CDR1 MDHEN and CDR2 SYDVKM come from the germline V gene. The CDR3 spans 17 residues. Here the CDR3 DNA reads TGTGCCAGCAAACGTCCGGGACTAGCGGGGGCGCAAGAGACCCAGTACTTC. Translation gives CASKRPGLAGAQETQYF.

The chain recombines TRBV6-5 with TRBJ2-1; the match to TRBD1 covers 10 bases. The CDR3 covers 15 residues. Germline V CDR1 and CDR2: MNHEY, SVGAGI. V lost 6 bases to trimming and J lost 7 bases; unmatched junction nucleotides: 9. CDR3 loop: CASSRRDRGRNEQFF. CDR3 nucleotide sequence: TGTGCCAGCAGCCGCCGGGACAGGGGAAGGAATGAGCAGTTCTTC.

This chain uses TRBV5-1 with TRBJ2-5; 12 positions match TRBD2. After removal of 0 bases from V and 4 bases from J, the junction contained 4 bases not matched to a gene. CDR3 length: 16 residues. The germline gives CDR1 SGHRS, CDR2 YFSETQ. The CDR3 coding sequence is TGCGCCAGCAGCTTGGGACTAGCGGGGGAGCGAGAGACCCAGTACTTC. Protein: CASSLGLAGERETQYF.

DNA for the CDR3: TGTGCCAGCAGCTTAAAAATGGGGACTAGCGGGGGTTTTATGAATGAGCAGTTCTTC. Protein sequence: CASSLKMGTSGGFMNEQFF. The rearrangement joins TRBV7-9 to TRBJ2-1; 14 bases match TRBD2. The V and J ends lost 2 bases and 7 bases, in that order; junction bases with no gene match: 13. The germline CDR1 and CDR2 sequences are SEHNR and FQNEAQ (reference sequence). This CDR3 has 19 residues.

The V call is TRBV5-1, the J call TRBJ1-2; 9 nucleotides align to TRBD1. Losses at the gene ends were 0 bases for V and 8 bases for J; bases not matched to a gene: 5. Germline assignment: CDR1 SGHRS and CDR2 YFSETQ. CDR3 length equals 14 residues. The CDR3 DNA is TGCGCCAGCAGCTTGGGGGACAGGGCGGGAGGCTACACCTTC. Translating gives CASSLGDRAGGYTF.

This rearrangement joins TRBV18 to TRBJ1-6; D not certain. Looked up from germline, CDR1 is KGHSH and CDR2 is LQKENI. The CDR3 runs 14 residues. Trimming shortened V by 3 bases and J by 6 bases, and 9 bases separated the two germline ends. The CDR3 region is CASSPPGRNSPLHF. The CDR3 DNA follows: TGTGCCAGCTCACCCCCGGGTCGTAATTCACCCCTCCACTTT.

The chain recombines TRBV10-3 with TRBJ1-1, with 9 bases aligning to TRBD1. Per germline, CDR1 ENHRY and CDR2 SYGVKD. V lost 7 bases to trimming and J lost 1 base; unmatched junction nucleotides: 4. The CDR3 loop spans 14 amino acids. CDR3 sequence (DNA): TGTGCCATCACCTTGGGACAGGGGAACACTGAAGCTTTCTTT. As protein: CAITLGQGNTEAFF.

The rearrangement joins TRBV5-1 to TRBJ2-7; 9 bases fit TRBD2. V lost 4 bases and J lost 5; bases outside the gene matches: 13. Germline values: CDR1 SGHRS, CDR2 YFSETQ. The CDR3 runs to 16 residues. CDR3 protein: CASSLGSRASGDEQYF. The CDR3 DNA is TGCGCCAGCAGCCTGGGGAGTAGGGCTAGCGGGGACGAGCAGTACTTC. The complete variable domain, with remaining parts taken from reference TRBV5-1 and TRBJ2-7, reads KAGVTQTPRYLIKTRGQQVTLSCSPISGHRSVSWYQQTPGQGLQFLFEYFSETQRNKGNFPGRFSGRQFSNSRSEMNVSTLELGDSALYLCASSLGSRASGDEQYFGPGTRLTVT.

The chain uses TRBV4-2 and TRBJ2-5; 8 bases match TRBD1. This CDR3 is built from 15 residues. Germline V gene lookup returns CDR1 LGHNA and CDR2 YNFKEQ. Trimming at V came to 0 bases and at J to 5 bases, leaving 5 bases not matched to a gene. CDR3 in DNA: TGTGCCAGCAGCCAAGATACCAGGGGGCAGGAGACCCAGTACTTC. Translating it yields CASSQDTRGQETQYF.

The chain has TRBV15 and TRBJ1-5, with D maybe TRBD1 (6 bases). CDR3 length: 17 residues. Trimming left V 0 bases short and J 0 bases short, with 12 bases between. The germline V gene encodes CDR1 LNHNV and CDR2 YYDKDF (reference sequence). CDR3 sequence reads: CATSRDQRTDSNQPQHF. CDR3 coding DNA: TGTGCCACCAGCAGAGATCAAAGGACAGATAGCAATCAGCCCCAGCATTTT.

The chain links TRBV19 to TRBJ2-2, with 8 bases aligning to TRBD2. Unmatched junction bases numbered 5, after V lost 5 bases and J lost 6 bases. Germline V lookup: CDR1 LNHDA, CDR2 SQIVND (reference sequence). The CDR3 is made up of 14 amino acids. The CDR3 sequence: CASSLLAAAGELFF. CDR3 DNA: TGTGCCAGTAGTTTACTAGCGGCGGCCGGGGAGCTGTTTTTT.

This clone was seen a few times. The chain is built from TRBV13 and TRBJ2-7; D not resolved. Trimming took off 5 bases at V and 5 bases at J, with 16 bases between the two ends. The CDR3 sequence is 14 residues long. Germline V gene sequence: CDR1 PRHDT, CDR2 FYEKMQ (reference sequence). The CDR3 loop is CASSHSQLIHEQYF. For the CDR3, the DNA is TGTGCCAGCAGCCATTCACAGCTAATCCACGAGCAGTACTTC.

J is TRBJ2-6 and V is TRBV11-2; maybe TRBD1 (6 bases). The CDR3 covers 19 residues. V was cut by 5 bases and J by 0 bases, with 20 bases left in between. Germline-derived CDR1 and CDR2 are SGHAT and FQNNGV. The CDR3 DNA follows: TGTGCCAGCAGCCCGACCCTGACAGGTTTTAGCTCTGGGGCCAACGTCCTGACTTTC. Translation: CASSPTLTGFSSGANVLTF.

The chain links TRBV7-2 to TRBJ1-5, with 9 positions matching TRBD1. The trim removed 3 bases at V and 4 bases at J, leaving 7 bases unmatched. This CDR3 comprises 16 residues. Germline V gives CDR1 SGHTA, CDR2 FQGNSA. CDR3 loop: CASSLAGTGRNQPQHF. The CDR3 coding sequence is TGTGCCAGCAGCTTGGCCGGGACAGGGAGGAATCAGCCCCAGCATTTT.

The chain carries TRBV6-5 and TRBJ1-2; 7 bases fit TRBD1. From germline, CDR1 is MNHEY and CDR2 SVGAGI. The CDR3 spans 13 residues. J was trimmed by 4 bases and V by 6 bases; bases with no gene match: 5. The CDR3 nucleotides are TGTGCCAGCAGAAACCGGGACAGCTATGGCTACACCTTC. It specifies CASRNRDSYGYTF.

The rearrangement links TRBV6-6 to TRBJ2-7; D is perhaps TRBD2 (6 bases). The germline V gene encodes CDR1 MNHNY and CDR2 SVGAGI (reference sequence). V dropped 4 bases and J dropped 3 bases, with 13 bases sitting between them. This CDR3 is built from 14 residues. The CDR3 protein is CASSLAFGGYEQYF. CDR3 nucleotides: TGTGCCAGCAGTTTAGCTTTCGGGGGCTACGAGCAGTACTTC.

V and J are TRBV10-3 and TRBJ2-3; possible D gene TRBD1, 6 bases. CDR3 length equals 13 residues. From germline, CDR1 is ENHRY and CDR2 SYGVKD. With 7 bases removed from V and 0 bases from J, the gap between germline ends came to 8 bases. CDR3 sequence reads: CAINRGSTDTQYF. The DNA for the CDR3 is TGTGCCATCAATAGGGGGAGCACAGATACGCAGTATTTT.

This clone occurred once. The chain employs TRBV28 and TRBJ2-5, with a possible D match to TRBD2 (7 bases). From germline, CDR1 is MDHEN and CDR2 SYDVKM. V lost 5 bases to trimming and J lost 2 bases, with 12 bases between them. This CDR3 spans 14 amino acids. As DNA, the CDR3 is TGTGCCAGCAGTCGGGGAGGGGGACAAGAGACCCAGTACTTC. Protein: CASSRGGGQETQYF. Full variable domain (outside the CDR3, taken from reference TRBV28 and TRBJ2-5): DVKVTQSSRYLVKRTGEKVFLECVQDMDHENMFWYRQDPGLGLRLIYFSYDVKMKEKGDIPEGYSVSREKKERFSLILESASTNQTSMYLCASSRGGGQETQYFGPGTRLLVL.

The chain recombines TRBV27 with TRBJ1-1; D is perhaps TRBD1 (6 bases). CDR3 length: 12 amino acids. The V end was cut by 8 bases, the J end by 11 bases, with 18 bases between. Germline V gene sequence: CDR1 MNHEY, CDR2 SMNVEV (reference sequence). The CDR3 DNA sequence: TGTGCCAGCCAACCTACGGCGGGGGCGGCTTTCTTT. Amino acid sequence: CASQPTAGAAFF.

The CDR3 loop reads CASSSIAPGQVISNYGYTF. The CDR3 DNA sequence: TGTGCCAGCAGCTCAATTGCTCCGGGACAGGTGATTTCTAACTATGGCTACACCTTC. The rearrangement joins TRBV12-1 to TRBJ1-2; the table assigns TRBD1, which was not confirmed against the DNA. TRBV12-1 is a pseudogene locus. This CDR3 contains 19 residues.

This chain links TRBV4-3 with TRBJ2-7, with a possible D match to TRBD2 (5 bases). Germline V gene sequence: CDR1 LGHNA, CDR2 YSLEER. V lost 0 bases to trimming and J lost 2 bases, with 11 bases between them. The CDR3 totals 15 residues. The CDR3: CASSQDYSGTYEQYF. CDR3 sequence (DNA): TGCGCCAGCAGCCAAGATTACAGCGGAACCTACGAGCAGTACTTC.

V is TRBV6-5 and J is TRBJ2-5, with 10 bases fitting TRBD1. In germline, CDR1 is MNHEY, CDR2 SVGAGI. The CDR3 length is 15 residues. V trimming: 7 bases; J trimming: 1 base; junction bases outside the gene matches: 6. CDR3 protein: CASKATGGVQETQYF. CDR3 coding DNA: TGTGCCAGCAAAGCGACAGGGGGCGTCCAAGAGACCCAGTACTTC.

V and J are TRBV7-9 and TRBJ2-1; 13 bases map to TRBD2. The CDR3 runs to 17 residues. Germline V CDR1 and CDR2: SEHNR, FQNEAQ (reference sequence). V lost 4 bases to trimming and J lost 0 bases; unmatched junction nucleotides: 3. CDR3 bases: TGTGCCAGCAGCTGGACTAGCGGGGGAGTCTCCTACAATGAGCAGTTCTTC. As protein: CASSWTSGGVSYNEQFF.